The source of this T cell receptor (beta chain) is a study of CD8 T cells in Susac syndrome. About 0.5 to 1 ug RNA was reverse transcribed with random hexamers. The CDR3 of TCR beta was amplified by immunoSEQ multiplex PCR across 54 Vbeta and 13 Jbeta. Each CDR3 protein is one row after TCRdb ran MiXCR on the immunoSEQ multiplex PCR reads. The repertoire holds around 300,000 distinct CDR3 sequences, with around nine tenths as singletons. Sequencing was carried out using CD8+ T cells from PBMCs. This TCR came from a human donor with multiple sclerosis.

The CDR3: CASSLDRVAQYF. Written as DNA, the CDR3 is TGTGCCAGCAGCTTGGACAGGGTGGCCCAGTACTTC. J is TRBJ2-5 and V is TRBV5-6, with D perhaps matching TRBD1 (6 bases). There are 12 residues in the CDR3. V was pared by 0 bases and J by 9 bases, with 9 bases between. Germline CDR1 SGHDT, CDR2 YYEEEE.